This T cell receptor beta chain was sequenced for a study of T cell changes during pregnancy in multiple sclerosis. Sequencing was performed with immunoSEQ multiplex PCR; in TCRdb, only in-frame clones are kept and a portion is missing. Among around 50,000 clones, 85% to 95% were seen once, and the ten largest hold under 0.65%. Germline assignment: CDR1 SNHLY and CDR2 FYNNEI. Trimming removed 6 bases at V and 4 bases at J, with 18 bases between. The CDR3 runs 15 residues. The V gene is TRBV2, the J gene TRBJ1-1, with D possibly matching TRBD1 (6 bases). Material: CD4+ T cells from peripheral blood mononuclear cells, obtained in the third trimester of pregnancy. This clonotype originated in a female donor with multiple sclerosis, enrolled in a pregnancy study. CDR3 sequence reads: CASRGFLLQGTEAFF. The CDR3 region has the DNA TGTGCCAGCAGAGGATTCCTCCTACAGGGCACTGAAGCTTTCTTT.